The T cell receptor beta chain described here comes from a study of blood T cells in healthy people across ages. The overall study: Template switching recovered approximately one barcoded beta molecule for every two T cells.

The authors ran a second PCR of roughly 6 to 12 cycles using a sample-barcoded 5' primer and a J-beta primer mix. TCRdb passed the 5' RACE reads through MiXCR, listing each CDR3 protein once. The data hold approximately 350,000 distinct CDR3 sequences, with roughly half observed a single time. Findings of the study overall: Diversity of TCR beta correlated strongly with naive T cell percentage.

The length of the CDR3 is 17 residues. With 0 bases removed from V and 3 bases from J, the gap between germline ends came to 19 bases. CDR1 is SGHRS and CDR2 is YFSETQ in the germline V gene. This clonotype was picked up many times. Antigen: not known. A much more abundant neighbour one base away suggests this may be a read error. The chain joins TRBV5-1 to TRBJ2-7; no clear D gene. Sequenced material: blood. The sequence derives from a man between 60 and 75 years old in good health. CDR3 sequence (DNA): TGCGCCAGCAGCTTGGGGGTGGCTGGCGAAAACCGCTACGAGCAGTACTTC. Protein sequence: CASSLGVAGENRYEQYF.